This entry is about one TCR beta chain. There are a few counts of this clonotype. Its cognate antigen has yet to be identified. No qualities accompany the bases; no much larger clone lies one base away. This specimen belongs to a study of blood T cells in healthy people across ages (dated by TCRdb to between 2014 and 2017). Study-wide context: In model experiments, template switching captured roughly one uniquely barcoded TCR beta cDNA molecule for every two T cells. The donors were split into four age groups: young (average around 15 years), middle-aged (39), aged (approximately 60) and long-lived (roughly 80). Donors of different ages were randomly distributed across sequencing lanes to avoid experimental bias. Two additional independent replicas of 1 million unique cDNA reads from the same blood draw were analyzed for two donors (one aged 18 to 30 and one aged 80 or older). To track age-related changes in TCR beta repertoire diversity, the study relied on deep sequencing normalized with unique cDNA molecular identifiers. Here is what the overall study found, with its caveats: There was a strong correlation between observed TCR beta diversity and the percentage of naive T cells measured by flow cytometry. Donor CMV infection status was unknown, potentially confounding age-related changes in expanded clonotypes. Observed TCR beta diversity per million T cells fell roughly linearly with age, and a significant reduction was already apparent by age approximately 40. Compared with the aged group, the long-lived group had more naive CD4+ T cells, fewer expanded clones and increased TCR diversity, suggesting age selection. Since profiling was done on bulk unsorted PBMCs, naive and antigen-experienced compartments could not be conclusively compared. Estimates of total diversity from one million sequenced T cells were regarded as lower bounds and underestimates.

The germline V gene (reference sequence) gives CDR1 as DFQATT and CDR2 as SNEGSKA. The CDR3 measures 11 amino acids from cysteine to phenylalanine. CDR3 DNA only is kept here, 33 bases in frame from base 1. The roughly 38 donors, aged about 6 to 100 years, were systemically healthy Caucasian individuals from Russia. Roughly 9.5 milliliters of peripheral blood were drawn from each donor into EDTA-treated Vacutainer tubes. Ficoll-Paque density-gradient centrifugation was used to isolate PBMCs, with at least 7 million per sample. Total RNA was extracted from PBMCs with Trizol reagent, with at least 5.5 micrograms obtained per sample. For every donor, an aliquot of PBMCs went through flow cytometry to measure the percentages of naive CD45RAhigh/CD27high T cells. Library preparation employed 5' RACE. A second PCR of roughly 7 to 11 cycles was performed with a sample-barcoded 5' primer and a J-beta primer mix. Each TCR beta cDNA molecule received a unique molecular identifier from a template-switch 5' adaptor carrying 12 random nucleotides. At least 2.5 million CDR3-containing paired-end reads were obtained from each sample. First-strand cDNA was synthesized from all RNA with the Mint cDNA synthesis kit, primed by a TRBC-specific oligonucleotide. Following uracil-DNA glycosylase treatment, all cDNA underwent a first 18-cycle PCR with the universal primers M1SS and BC2_uni_R. Concerning the study's data processing: For normalization, 1 million high-quality reads were randomly selected from each sample, with every read carrying a distinct molecular identifier. Instead of being binned into consensus sequences, reads with shared molecular identifiers were discarded. CDR3 identification, clonotype clustering and error correction used MiTCR with a Q25 quality threshold and the strictest error-elimination algorithm. A nonparametric unseen species model with Euler transformation was used to estimate a lower bound on total TCR beta diversity. The public sequencing data were trimmed at Q25 with fastp and processed into clonotypes with MiXCR by TCRdb, which kept only in-frame beta chains. Rows are combined by CDR3 protein, so each entry shows the most common genes and DNA. TCRdb's processing, not the authors' own work, is the source of the V and J calls. This sample holds 1.5 million to 2 million distinct CDR3 sequences; 39% were observed only once. Jointly, the top ten make up roughly 23% of the sample.

The source is a human donor in good health. This sequence uses TRBV20-1 and TRBJ2-7; a stretch of 9 junction bases matches TRBD1. The specimen sequenced was blood. Here the CDR3 is given as CSGTGYHEQYF. The nucleotide sequence reads TGCAGCGGGACAGGGTACCACGAGCAGTACTTC.